The present entry profiles one TCR beta chain with its context. These data belong to a study of blood T cell repertoires in COVID-19. Study overall: Collection of acute and convalescent COVID-19 samples took place in the United States, Italy and Spain.

Source study methods: The authors estimated nucleated cell counts from reference gene primer amplification. Clones were read by immunoSEQ multiplex PCR, and TCRdb kept only the in-frame ones, dropping some. The DNA gave D and trimming, while V, J and clone size come from that table. The table shows approximately 80,000 clones, with 82% occurring only once. The CDR3 contains 21 residues. Germline CDR1 MNHEY, CDR2 SMNVEV (reference sequence). J lost 0 bases, V lost 6 bases, and 24 bases had no gene match. Material for sequencing was peripheral blood. The receptor's source is a man aged 55 to 69 with acute or convalescent COVID-19. The chain joins TRBV27 to TRBJ1-1; TRBD1 aligns across 8 bases. This CDR3 reads CASSPKGVTGEGYRMNTEAFF. In nucleotides, the CDR3 is TGTGCCAGCAGCCCAAAGGGTGTGACAGGGGAGGGGTATCGCATGAACACTGAAGCTTTCTTT.